One and the same sample provided the 19 T cell receptor beta chains below, sequenced in a study of blood T cell repertoires in COVID-19. Produced via immunoSEQ multiplex PCR; TCRdb's table is partial and in-frame only. Here the sample spans over 75,000 clones, roughly 90% being singletons. Sequencing used peripheral blood. The receptors come from a human donor with COVID-19, enrolled during active disease. The donor label of this sample is uncertain.

The chain uses TRBV9 and TRBJ1-6, with 7 bases that match TRBD1. Germline V gene sequence: CDR1 SGDLS, CDR2 YYNGEE. This CDR3 contains 14 residues. Losses at the gene ends were 10 bases for V and 9 bases for J; bases not matched to a gene: 13. CDR3 nucleotides: TGTGCCGTAATGACCGGGACAGAAGTTTCACCCCTCCACTTT. Translating it yields CAVMTGTEVSPLHF.

The rearrangement links TRBV5-4 to TRBJ1-1; D remains ambiguous. Trimming shortened V by 2 bases and J by 2 bases, and 13 bases separated the two germline ends. CDR1 and CDR2 (germline): SGHNT, YYREEE (reference sequence). This CDR3 has 15 residues. CDR3 loop: CASSFDSGVNTEAFF. The CDR3, as DNA: TGTGCCAGCAGCTTTGATTCGGGAGTCAACACTGAAGCTTTCTTT.

With regard to this clone: Possible read error: a much larger clone is one base away. This rearrangement joins TRBV6-5 to TRBJ2-7, with 8 bases aligning to TRBD1. Germline V gene lookup returns CDR1 MNHEY and CDR2 SVGAGI. The V segment lost 4 bases and the J segment 1 base; nucleotides outside the gene matches: 3. The CDR3 contains 14 residues. CDR3 DNA: TGTGCCAGCAGTTTCGGACAGGGATCCTACGAGCAGTACTTC. Amino acid sequence: CASSFGQGSYEQYF.

This clone was detected once. V is TRBV19 and J is TRBJ2-5; 8 bases are shared with TRBD1. This CDR3 spans 13 amino acids. Per the germline V gene, CDR1 is LNHDA and CDR2 is SQIVND (reference sequence). With 10 bases clipped from V and 5 bases from J, the junction kept 9 bases outside the gene matches. In DNA form, the CDR3 reads TGTGCCACCCAAATGACAGGGGAGGAGACCCAGTACTTC. It specifies CATQMTGEETQYF.

V is TRBV7-2 and J is TRBJ2-3; 9 bases are a match to TRBD2. Germline CDR1 and CDR2: SGHTA and FQGNSA. CDR3 length: 15 residues. With V trimmed by 3 bases and J by 5 bases, 6 bases remained unmatched. DNA for the CDR3: TGTGCCAGCAGCTTTAGATTTAGCGGGGGAGATACGCAGTATTTT. The encoded protein is CASSFRFSGGDTQYF.

This chain joins TRBV28 and TRBJ2-7; the D gene is possibly TRBD1 (6 bases). The CDR3 contains 13 residues. Germline CDR1 MDHEN, CDR2 SYDVKM. V dropped 6 bases and J dropped 3 bases, with 12 bases sitting between them. In DNA form, the CDR3 reads TGTGCCAGCAGGCCAGGGGTAAACTACGAGCAGTACTTC. This encodes CASRPGVNYEQYF.

The chain has TRBV2 and TRBJ2-1; D is possibly TRBD1 (5 bases). The germline gives CDR1 SNHLY, CDR2 FYNNEI. V lost 8 bases and J 7 bases, leaving 12 bases between the germline ends. There are 12 residues in the CDR3. CDR3: CASGAGWNEQFF. The CDR3, as DNA: TGTGCCAGCGGTGCAGGGTGGAATGAGCAGTTCTTC.

This chain connects TRBV7-9 to TRBJ1-2; perhaps TRBD1 as D (5 bases). Between the trimmed V and J ends, which lost 1 base and 6 bases, there was a span of 9 bases. The CDR3 runs to 13 residues. Germline V gene sequence: CDR1 SEHNR, CDR2 FQNEAQ (reference sequence). Written as DNA, the CDR3 is TGTGCCAGCAGCTTAGGGGGCGTGAATGGCTACACCTTC. Translating it yields CASSLGGVNGYTF.

This clone was picked up one time. The chain combines TRBV7-9 with TRBJ1-2; the D gene is possibly TRBD1 (6 bases). Germline V gene sequence: CDR1 SEHNR, CDR2 FQNEAQ (reference sequence). The germline V and J ends were trimmed by 5 bases and 2 bases, with 15 bases remaining between them. The CDR3 is made up of 15 amino acids. The CDR3, as DNA: TGTGCCAGCAGCAGGGGCAGGGGAGGGAACTATGGCTACACCTTC. It encodes CASSRGRGGNYGYTF.

The rearrangement links TRBV11-2 to TRBJ1-4; 10 nucleotides align to TRBD1. Trimming at V came to 5 bases and at J to 6 bases, leaving 3 bases not matched to a gene. The CDR3 extends over 14 amino acids. Germline values: CDR1 SGHAT, CDR2 FQNNGV. The CDR3: CASSPGTGDEKLFF. As DNA, the CDR3 is TGTGCCAGCAGCCCCGGGACAGGGGATGAAAAACTGTTTTTT.

This chain joins TRBV28 and TRBJ2-7; 11 bases line up with TRBD1. CDR1 is MDHEN and CDR2 is SYDVKM in the germline V gene. V gave up 6 bases and J gave up 1 base; unmatched junction bases: 5. The CDR3 consists of 15 residues. The CDR3 region has the DNA TGTGCCAGCAGGGTGGGACAGGGGGGGTCCTACGAGCAGTACTTC. Its protein is CASRVGQGGSYEQYF.

V gene TRBV5-4 combines with J gene TRBJ1-4; possibly TRBD1 for D (6 bases). Trimming stripped 0 bases from V and 7 bases from J, with 16 bases between. There are 16 residues in the CDR3. In germline, CDR1 is SGHNT, CDR2 YYREEE (reference sequence). DNA of the CDR3: TGTGCCAGCAGCTTGGTTCCCGGACAGCTAGCTGAAAAACTGTTTTTT. Protein: CASSLVPGQLAEKLFF.

This chain joins TRBV6-6 and TRBJ1-2, with D maybe TRBD1 (5 bases). The CDR3 consists of 16 residues. Germline V gene data show CDR1 as MNHNY and CDR2 as SVGAGI (reference sequence). V gave up 2 bases and J gave up 4 bases, with 17 bases separating them. CDR3: CASSYRAGRAVYGYTF. CDR3 nucleotides: TGTGCCAGCAGTTACAGGGCAGGGAGGGCCGTCTATGGCTACACCTTC.

V gene TRBV4-1 combines with J gene TRBJ1-2; 7 nucleotides align to TRBD1. V shed 2 bases, J shed 0 bases, and the junction held 9 bases outside the gene matches. This CDR3 region has 17 residues. Germline loops: CDR1 MGHRA, CDR2 YSYEKL. CDR3 DNA: TGCGCCAGCAGCCAAATAGCAGGACAGGAATCTAACTATGGCTACACCTTC. Amino acids: CASSQIAGQESNYGYTF.

CDR3 in amino acids: CASSQGPTSQPQHF. The CDR3 coding sequence is TGTGCCAGCAGCCAAGGTCCCACATCGCAGCCCCAGCATTTT. The chain is built from TRBV3-1 (or the pseudogene TRBV3-2) and TRBJ1-5; D remains unclear. CDR1 is LGHDT, CDR2 YNNKEL, per germline (reference sequence). This CDR3 spans 14 amino acids. V was trimmed by 1 base and J by 7 bases, leaving 11 bases between them.

The chain links TRBV2 to TRBJ2-6; no clear D. The CDR3 length is 15 residues. CDR1 is SNHLY and CDR2 is FYNNEI in the germline V gene. Trimming took 5 bases from V and 0 from J, leaving 8 bases between them. CDR3 coding DNA: TGTGCCAGCAGTCGCGGCGACTCTGGGGCCAACGTCCTGACTTTC. This translates into CASSRGDSGANVLTF.

This chain uses TRBV25-1 with TRBJ2-2, with 7 bases aligning to TRBD1. Trimming took 3 bases from V and 2 from J; bases not matched to a gene: 6. CDR1 is MGHDK, CDR2 SYGVNS, per germline. CDR3 length: 16 residues. The CDR3 loop reads CASSDTGQSNTGELFF. The CDR3 DNA follows: TGTGCCAGCAGTGATACGGGACAGTCCAACACCGGGGAGCTGTTTTTT.

CDR3 loop: CASSLVEGATYEQYF. The DNA for the CDR3 is TGTGCCAGCAGCTTGGTTGAGGGGGCGACTTACGAGCAGTACTTC. The chain has TRBV5-5 and TRBJ2-7; TRBD1 matches 7 bases. J gave up 4 bases and V 0 bases, and 7 bases lay outside the gene matches. CDR3 length: 15 residues. The germline V gene encodes CDR1 SGHKS and CDR2 YYEKEE (reference sequence).

This chain links TRBV7-3 with TRBJ2-2; D is unresolved. Germline V gene data show CDR1 as SGHTA and CDR2 as FQGTGA. The V end was cut by 6 bases, the J end by 4 bases, with 9 bases between. This CDR3 is built from 13 residues. CDR3 coding DNA: TGTGCCAGCAGTCGGTATGGCACCGGGGAGCTGTTTTTT. It specifies CASSRYGTGELFF. The whole variable domain, remainder taken from reference TRBV7-3 and TRBJ2-2, is GAGVSQTPSNKVTEKGKYVELRCDPISGHTALYWYRQSLGQGPEFLIYFQGTGAADDSGLPNDRFFAVRPEGSVSTLKIQRTERGDSAVYLCASSRYGTGELFFGEGSRLTVL.